The text below deals with one TCR beta chain. The germline V gene has CDR1 ENHRY and CDR2 SYGVKD. Trimming took off 10 bases at V and 3 bases at J, with 18 bases between the two ends. The CDR3 is 14 amino acids. Only in-frame clones appear in the TCRdb table, and some are missing; sequencing was by immunoSEQ multiplex PCR. The sample yields about 150,000 clones, approximately 94% seen once. These data originate in a study of T cell responses to AZD1222 COVID-19 vaccine. Sequenced material: peripheral blood, taken on day 0 of AZD1222 vaccination. The chain combines TRBV10-3 with TRBJ1-1; D is unresolved. The receptor comes from an adult in good health. The CDR3 spells CATGDKGTYTEAFF. The CDR3 coding sequence is TGTGCCACCGGGGATAAGGGAACTTACACTGAAGCTTTCTTT.